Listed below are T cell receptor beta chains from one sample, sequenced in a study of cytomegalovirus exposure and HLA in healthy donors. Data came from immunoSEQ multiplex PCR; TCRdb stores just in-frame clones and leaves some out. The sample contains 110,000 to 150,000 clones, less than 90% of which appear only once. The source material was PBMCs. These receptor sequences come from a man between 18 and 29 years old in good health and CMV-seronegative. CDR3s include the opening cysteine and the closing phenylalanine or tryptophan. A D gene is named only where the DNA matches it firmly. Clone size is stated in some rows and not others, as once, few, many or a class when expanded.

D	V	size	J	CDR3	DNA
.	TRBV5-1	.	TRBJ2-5	CASSLRQQETQYF	TGCGCCAGCAGCTTGAGACAGCAAGAGACCCAGTACTTC
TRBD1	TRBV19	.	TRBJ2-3	CASSIRQGAITDTQYF	TGTGCCAGTAGTATTCGGCAGGGGGCAATCACAGATACGCAGTATTTT
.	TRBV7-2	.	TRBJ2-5	CASSLAGHQETQYF	TGTGCCAGCAGCTTGGCAGGTCACCAAGAGACCCAGTACTTC
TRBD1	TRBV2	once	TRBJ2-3	CASREGQDPDTQYF	TGTGCCAGCAGGGAAGGACAGGACCCAGATACGCAGTATTTT
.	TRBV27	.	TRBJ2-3	CASSWFQMGTDTQYF	TGTGCCAGCAGTTGGTTCCAGATGGGCACAGATACGCAGTATTTT
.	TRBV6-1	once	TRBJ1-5	CASSEARAGNQPQHF	TGTGCCAGCAGTGAAGCGCGGGCAGGCAATCAGCCCCAGCATTTT
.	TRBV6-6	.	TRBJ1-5	CASTPGGSQPQHF	TGTGCCAGCACCCCGGGGGGAAGTCAGCCCCAGCATTTT
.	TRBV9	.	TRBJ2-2	CASSVAGTGELFF	TGTGCCAGCAGCGTAGCGGGGACCGGGGAGCTGTTTTTT
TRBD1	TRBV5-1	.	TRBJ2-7	CASSSGLHGAGTGGYEQYF	TGCGCCAGCAGCTCCGGTCTACATGGGGCCGGGACAGGGGGCTACGAGCAGTACTTC
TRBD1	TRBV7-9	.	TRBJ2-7	CASSLVGTGQSYEQYF	TGTGCCAGCAGCTTAGTCGGGACAGGACAAAGTTACGAGCAGTACTTC
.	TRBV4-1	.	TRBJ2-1	CASSPRGTQSSYNEQFF	TGCGCCAGCAGCCCCAGAGGGACACAGAGCTCCTACAATGAGCAGTTCTTC
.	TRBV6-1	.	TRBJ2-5	CASSEATGTWETQYF	TGTGCCAGCAGTGAAGCGACCGGGACATGGGAGACCCAGTACTTC
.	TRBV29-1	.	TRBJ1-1	CSVDDGQRGTEAFF	TGCAGCGTTGATGACGGACAAAGGGGGACTGAAGCTTTCTTT
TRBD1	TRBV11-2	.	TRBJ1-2	CASSPMTGARGGYTF	TGTGCCAGCAGCCCTATGACAGGGGCCCGGGGTGGCTACACCTTC
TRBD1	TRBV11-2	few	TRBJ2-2	CASSSIRGQGSSGELFF	TGTGCCAGCAGCTCCATCCGGGGACAGGGAAGTTCCGGGGAGCTGTTTTTT
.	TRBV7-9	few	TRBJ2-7	CASSPGEVYEQYF	TGTGCCAGCAGCCCCGGGGAGGTCTACGAGCAGTACTTC
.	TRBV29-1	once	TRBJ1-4	CGARGGNEKLFF	TGCGGGGCTAGGGGAGGTAATGAAAAACTGTTTTTT
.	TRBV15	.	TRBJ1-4	CATSRDLSRGDEKLFF	TGTGCCACCAGCAGAGATTTGTCAAGGGGTGACGAAAAACTGTTTTTT
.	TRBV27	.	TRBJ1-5	CASSFEANNQPQHF	TGTGCCAGCAGTTTCGAGGCAAACAATCAGCCCCAGCATTTT
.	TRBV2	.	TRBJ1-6	CAIRSGLPYNSPLHF	TGTGCCATCCGTTCGGGGTTACCCTATAATTCACCCCTCCACTTT
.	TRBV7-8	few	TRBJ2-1	CASSLVSSGGPGGDEQFF	TGTGCCAGCAGCTTAGTGTCGAGCGGGGGGCCAGGGGGCGATGAGCAGTTCTTC
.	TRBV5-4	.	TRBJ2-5	CASSLSGAQRETQYF	TGTGCCAGCAGCTTGAGTGGGGCCCAAAGGGAGACCCAGTACTTC